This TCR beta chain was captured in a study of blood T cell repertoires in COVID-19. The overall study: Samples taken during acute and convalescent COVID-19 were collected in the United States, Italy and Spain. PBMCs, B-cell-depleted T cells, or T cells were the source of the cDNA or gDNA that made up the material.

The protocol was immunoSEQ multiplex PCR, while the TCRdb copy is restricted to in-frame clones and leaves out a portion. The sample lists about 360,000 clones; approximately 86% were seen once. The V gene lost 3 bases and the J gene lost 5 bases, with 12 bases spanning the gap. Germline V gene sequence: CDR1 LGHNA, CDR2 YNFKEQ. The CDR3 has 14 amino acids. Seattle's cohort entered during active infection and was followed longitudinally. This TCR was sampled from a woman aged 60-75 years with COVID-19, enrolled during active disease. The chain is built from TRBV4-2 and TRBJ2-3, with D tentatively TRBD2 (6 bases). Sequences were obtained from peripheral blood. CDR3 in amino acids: CASSQQGGVDTQYF. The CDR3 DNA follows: TGTGCCAGCAGCCAGCAGGGAGGCGTAGATACGCAGTATTTT.